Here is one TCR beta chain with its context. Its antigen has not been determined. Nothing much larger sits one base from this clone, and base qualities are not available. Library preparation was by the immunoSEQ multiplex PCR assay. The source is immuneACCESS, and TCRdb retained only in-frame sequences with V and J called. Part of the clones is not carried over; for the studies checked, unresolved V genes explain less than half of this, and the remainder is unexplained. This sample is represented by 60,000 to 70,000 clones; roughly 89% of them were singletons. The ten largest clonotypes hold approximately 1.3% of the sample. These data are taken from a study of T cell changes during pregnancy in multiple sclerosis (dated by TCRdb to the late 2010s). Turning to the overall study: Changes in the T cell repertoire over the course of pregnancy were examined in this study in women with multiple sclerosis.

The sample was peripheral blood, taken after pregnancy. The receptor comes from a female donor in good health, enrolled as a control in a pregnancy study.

This receptor has the CDR3 CASSLGAGAGTEAFF. The DNA sequence is TGTGCCAGCAGCTTGGGGGCGGGGGCCGGCACTGAAGCTTTCTTT. The sequence joins TRBV5-8 to TRBJ1-1; a tentative D call is TRBD1 (6 bases match). The CDR3 runs 15 amino acids, cysteine and phenylalanine included. Of the read, only the CDR3 DNA is kept; its 45 bases are in frame from base 1. The germline ends are 13 bases apart after V is trimmed by 0 bases and J by 4 bases. The germline V gene sets CDR1 to SGHTS and CDR2 to YDEGEE. Where the CDR3 stops, the reference TRBV5-8 and TRBJ1-1 genes take over; the full variable domain is EAGVTQSPTHLIKTRGQQATLRCSPISGHTSVYWYQQALGLGLQFLLWYDEGEERNRGNFPPRFSGRQFPNYSSELNVNALELEDSALYLCASSLGAGAGTEAFFGQGTRLTVV.